Sequencing of this TCR beta chain was carried out in a study of blood T cell repertoires in COVID-19. About the study: Spain, Italy and the United States supplied samples that represented acute and convalescent COVID-19. T cells, B-cell-depleted T cells, or PBMCs supplied cDNA or gDNA.

Per the authors' pipeline: Quantification of nucleated cells was approximated via reference gene primer amplification. Sequencing was performed with immunoSEQ multiplex PCR; in TCRdb, only in-frame clones are kept and a portion is missing. V and J calls and clone size are as listed in that table; D and trimming were resolved from the DNA. Of fewer than 150,000 clones listed, 85% are singletons. The CDR3 runs to 12 residues. V was clipped by 5 bases and J by 6 bases, with 9 bases between them. CDR1 is SGHTA, CDR2 FQGNSA, per germline. The sample was peripheral blood. The TCR sequence derives from a man aged 35 to 55 with acute or convalescent COVID-19. The chain joins TRBV7-2 to TRBJ2-3; maybe TRBD2 (5 bases). Here the CDR3 reads CASSGRRDTQYF. Here the CDR3 DNA reads TGTGCCAGCAGCGGGCGGAGGGATACGCAGTATTTT.